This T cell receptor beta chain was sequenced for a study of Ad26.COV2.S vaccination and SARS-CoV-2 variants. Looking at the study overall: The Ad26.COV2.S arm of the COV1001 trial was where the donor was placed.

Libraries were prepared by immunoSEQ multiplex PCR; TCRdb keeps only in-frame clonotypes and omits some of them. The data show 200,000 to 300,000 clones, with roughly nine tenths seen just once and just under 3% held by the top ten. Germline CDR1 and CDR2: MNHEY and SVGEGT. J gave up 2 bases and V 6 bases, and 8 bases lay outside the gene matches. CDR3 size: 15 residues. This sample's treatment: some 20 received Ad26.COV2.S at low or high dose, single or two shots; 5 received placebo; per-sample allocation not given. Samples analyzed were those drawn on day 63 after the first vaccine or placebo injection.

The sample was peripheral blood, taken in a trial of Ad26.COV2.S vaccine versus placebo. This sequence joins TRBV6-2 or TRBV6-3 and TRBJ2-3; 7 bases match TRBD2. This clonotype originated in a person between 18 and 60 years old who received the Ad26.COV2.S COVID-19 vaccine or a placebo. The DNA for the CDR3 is TGTGCCAGCAGCTCAGCGGGGCAACCCACAGATACGCAGTATTTT. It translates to CASSSAGQPTDTQYF.